Below, 18 T cell receptor beta chains from the same sample are listed, as sequenced in a study of technical replicates of blood from four donors. The assay was immunoSEQ multiplex PCR, and TCRdb's table has in-frame clones only and misses some. The table includes some 87,000 clones, roughly 96% detected once. Sequencing input: T cells isolated from PBMCs. The receptors come from a human donor in good health.

V is TRBV4-3 and J is TRBJ1-5, with 7 nucleotides matching TRBD1. Per germline, CDR1 LGHNA and CDR2 YSLEER. This CDR3 region has 15 residues. V gave up 0 bases and J gave up 5 bases; unmatched junction bases: 4. Here the CDR3 reads CASSQDIGTDQPQHF. The DNA of the CDR3 is TGCGCCAGCAGCCAAGATATAGGGACAGATCAGCCCCAGCATTTT.

The V gene is TRBV25-1, the J gene TRBJ2-2; D is possibly TRBD1 (6 bases). This CDR3 comprises 14 residues. The V gene lost 7 bases and the J gene lost 6 bases, with 15 bases spanning the gap. Germline values: CDR1 MGHDK, CDR2 SYGVNS. In DNA, the CDR3 is TGTGCCAGCACCGAGGACAGTAGGTCCGGGGAGCTGTTTTTT. Translating gives CASTEDSRSGELFF. The full variable domain, with the rest looked up from reference TRBV25-1 and TRBJ2-2, is EADIYQTPRYLVIGTGKKITLECSQTMGHDKMYWYQQDPGMELHLIHYSYGVNSTEKGDLSSESTVSRIRTEHFPLTLESARPSHTSQYLCASTEDSRSGELFFGEGSRLTVL.

The genes are TRBV14 and TRBJ2-5; a possible D gene is TRBD1 (5 bases). This CDR3 region has 16 residues. V was clipped by 1 base and J by 1 base, with 13 bases between them. Germline assignment: CDR1 SGHDN and CDR2 FVKESK. This CDR3 is CASSQVFWGGQETQYF. The CDR3, as DNA: TGTGCCAGCAGCCAAGTATTTTGGGGCGGCCAAGAGACCCAGTACTTC.

The chain links TRBV9 to TRBJ1-1, with D possibly TRBD1 on 6 matching bases. CDR1 and CDR2 from the germline V gene are SGDLS and YYNGEE. This CDR3 contains 14 residues. The V end was cut by 3 bases, the J end by 4 bases, with 13 bases between. This chain's CDR3 is CASSAQQGSTEAFF. The CDR3 DNA sequence: TGTGCCAGCAGCGCACAACAGGGAAGCACTGAAGCTTTCTTT. The variable domain in full, completed from reference TRBV9 and TRBJ1-1, reads DSGVTQTPKHLITATGQRVTLRCSPRSGDLSVYWYQQSLDQGLQFLIQYYNGEERAKGNILERFSAQQFPDLHSELNLSSLELGDSALYFCASSAQQGSTEAFFGQGTRLTVV.

Of note for this clone: This CDR3 is also generated by other DNA sequences in the sample. This chain connects TRBV7-2 to TRBJ2-5; unclear D gene. The V gene's germline CDR1 is SGHTA and CDR2 FQGNSA. The CDR3 extends over 11 amino acids. The V and J ends lost 6 bases and 1 base respectively, with 3 bases between them. CDR3 coding DNA: TGTGCCAGCAGAGCCCAAGAGACCCAGTACTTC. This gives the protein CASRAQETQYF. The variable domain in full, with the rest retrieved from reference TRBV7-2 and TRBJ2-5, is GAGVSQSPSNKVTEKGKDVELRCDPISGHTALYWYRQSLGQGLEFLIYFQGNSAPDKSGLPSDRFSAERTGGSVSTLTIQRTQQEDSAVYLCASRAQETQYFGPGTRLLVL.

V gene TRBV5-1 combines with J gene TRBJ2-1; TRBD2 is a possible D gene (6 bases). CDR1 is SGHRS, CDR2 YFSETQ, per germline. The CDR3 is 14 residues long. V lost 1 base to trimming and J lost 6 bases, with 11 bases between them. CDR3 nucleotides: TGCGCCAGCAGCTTGTATCTAGCGCCCAATGAGCAGTTCTTC. Its protein is CASSLYLAPNEQFF.

The gene calls are TRBV27 and TRBJ1-5; no clear D gene. The CDR3 runs to 14 residues. CDR1 and CDR2 from the germline V gene are MNHEY and SMNVEV (reference sequence). The V gene lost 0 bases and the J gene lost 0 bases, with 3 bases spanning the gap. CDR3 amino acids: CASSLSRSNQPQHF. DNA of the CDR3: TGTGCCAGCAGTTTATCCCGTAGCAATCAGCCCCAGCATTTT.

The count of this clone is one. This chain uses TRBV11-3 with TRBJ1-1; maybe TRBD1 (5 bases). The CDR3 is 12 residues long. Trimming took off 6 bases at V and 2 bases at J, with 7 bases between the two ends. The germline V gene encodes CDR1 SGHNT and CDR2 YENEEA. Here the CDR3 reads CASRGPNTEAFF. For the CDR3, the DNA is TGTGCCAGCAGGGGGCCTAACACTGAAGCTTTCTTT.

V usage is TRBV25-1 and J usage is TRBJ1-1; 7 bases agree with TRBD1. CDR3 length: 14 amino acids. The germline gives CDR1 MGHDK, CDR2 SYGVNS. Unmatched junction bases numbered 5, after V lost 6 bases and J lost 1 base. For the CDR3, the DNA is TGTGCCAGCAGGCAGACAGGGTGGAACACTGAAGCTTTCTTT. As protein: CASRQTGWNTEAFF. Full variable domain (missing parts from reference TRBV25-1 and TRBJ1-1): EADIYQTPRYLVIGTGKKITLECSQTMGHDKMYWYQQDPGMELHLIHYSYGVNSTEKGDLSSESTVSRIRTEHFPLTLESARPSHTSQYLCASRQTGWNTEAFFGQGTRLTVV.

This chain uses TRBV4-2 with TRBJ2-7; TRBD1 agrees at 9 bases. CDR3 length: 14 amino acids. Germline assignment: CDR1 LGHNA and CDR2 YNFKEQ. The V segment lost 3 bases and the J segment 3 bases; nucleotides outside the gene matches: 3. The CDR3 loop is CASSHRQGVYEQYF. As DNA, the CDR3 is TGTGCCAGCAGCCATAGACAGGGGGTCTACGAGCAGTACTTC.

The V and J genes are TRBV5-8 and TRBJ1-5; D unclear. Germline CDR1 is SGHTS and CDR2 is YDEGEE. V was pared by 1 base and J by 5 bases, with 4 bases between. The CDR3 sequence is 12 residues long. CDR3 coding DNA: TGTGCCAGCAGCTTGAGAGATCAGCCCCAGCATTTT. It codes for CASSLRDQPQHF.

Note on this clone: The same CDR3 is also encoded by other DNA sequences in this sample. The rearrangement links TRBV9 to TRBJ1-1; the match to TRBD1 covers 7 bases. The germline V gene encodes CDR1 SGDLS and CDR2 YYNGEE. Trimming cost V 2 bases and J 3 bases; bases outside gene matches: 1. The CDR3 totals 13 residues. CDR3 sequence (DNA): TGTGCCAGCAGCGTCGACAGGGACACTGAAGCTTTCTTT. Its translation: CASSVDRDTEAFF. Based on the CDR3 plus reference TRBV9 and TRBJ1-1, the full variable domain is DSGVTQTPKHLITATGQRVTLRCSPRSGDLSVYWYQQSLDQGLQFLIQYYNGEERAKGNILERFSAQQFPDLHSELNLSSLELGDSALYFCASSVDRDTEAFFGQGTRLTVV.

V gene TRBV30 combines with J gene TRBJ2-3; D is undetermined. The germline CDR1 and CDR2 sequences are GTSNPN and SVGIG (reference sequence). Between the trimmed V and J ends, which lost 5 bases and 0 bases, there was a span of 12 bases. The CDR3 spans 14 residues. CDR3 coding DNA: TGTGCCTGGGACGGGTCCTCTAGCACAGATACGCAGTATTTT. It is translated as CAWDGSSSTDTQYF.

The chain employs TRBV4-3 and TRBJ2-1; 11 bases match TRBD2. There are 20 residues in the CDR3. Germline V gene data show CDR1 as LGHNA and CDR2 as YSLEER. V shed 1 base, J shed 8 bases, and the junction held 19 bases outside the gene matches. CDR3 in amino acids: CASSQVRGRSGRAILDEQFF. DNA for the CDR3: TGCGCCAGCAGCCAAGTAAGAGGGCGTAGCGGGAGGGCCATCCTGGATGAGCAGTTCTTC.

V and J are TRBV19 and TRBJ2-7, with a tentative D call TRBD1 (6 bases). CDR1 is LNHDA and CDR2 is SQIVND in the germline V gene (reference sequence). Trimming removed 6 bases from V and 2 bases from J, with 17 bases in between. The CDR3 covers 15 residues. The CDR3 is CASSRFGTGTYEQYF. The CDR3 DNA reads as TGTGCCAGTAGCAGATTCGGCACAGGGACCTACGAGCAGTACTTC.

The chain recombines TRBV28 with TRBJ1-1; D is uncertain. The CDR3 loop spans 13 amino acids. In germline, CDR1 is MDHEN, CDR2 SYDVKM. V was clipped by 7 bases and J by 1 base, with 10 bases between them. CDR3 DNA: TGTGCCAGCACCCTCGGGAGGAACACTGAAGCTTTCTTT. Amino acid sequence: CASTLGRNTEAFF.

The V gene is TRBV6-6, the J gene TRBJ1-1; no firm D call. Per germline, CDR1 MNHNY and CDR2 SVGAGI (reference sequence). The ends were cut back, 0 bases at V and 4 bases at J, with 6 bases in the middle. The CDR3 is 13 residues long. The CDR3 here is CASSYSRGTEAFF. DNA for the CDR3: TGTGCCAGCAGTTACTCTCGGGGCACTGAAGCTTTCTTT.

The rearrangement joins TRBV15 to TRBJ2-3; TRBD2 matches 14 bases. Unmatched junction bases numbered 7, after V lost 0 bases and J lost 5 bases. This CDR3 spans 18 amino acids. CDR1 and CDR2 from the germline V gene are LNHNV and YYDKDF (reference sequence). The CDR3 region is CATSRDRGLAGEGDTQYF. As DNA, the CDR3 is TGTGCCACCAGCAGAGATCGGGGACTAGCGGGAGAAGGAGATACGCAGTATTTT. The full variable domain, completed using reference TRBV15 and TRBJ2-3, is DAMVIQNPRYQVTQFGKPVTLSCSQTLNHNVMYWYQQKSSQAPKLLFHYYDKDFNNEADTPDNFQSRRPNTSFCFLDIRSPGLGDTAMYLCATSRDRGLAGEGDTQYFGPGTRLTVL.